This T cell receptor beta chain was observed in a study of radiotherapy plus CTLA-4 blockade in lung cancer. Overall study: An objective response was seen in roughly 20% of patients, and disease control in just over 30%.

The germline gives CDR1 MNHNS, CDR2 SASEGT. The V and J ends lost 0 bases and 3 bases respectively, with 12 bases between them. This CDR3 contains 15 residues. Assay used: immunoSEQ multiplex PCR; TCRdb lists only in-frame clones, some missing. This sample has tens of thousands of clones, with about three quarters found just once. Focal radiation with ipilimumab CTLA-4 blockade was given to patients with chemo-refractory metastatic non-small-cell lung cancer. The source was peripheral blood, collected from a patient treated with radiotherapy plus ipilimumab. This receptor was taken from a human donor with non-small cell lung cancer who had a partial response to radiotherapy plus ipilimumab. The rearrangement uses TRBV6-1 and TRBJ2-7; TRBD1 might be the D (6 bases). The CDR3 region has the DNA TGTGCCAGCAGTGAAGCTTCCCGGGACATCTACGAGCAGTACTTC. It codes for CASSEASRDIYEQYF.